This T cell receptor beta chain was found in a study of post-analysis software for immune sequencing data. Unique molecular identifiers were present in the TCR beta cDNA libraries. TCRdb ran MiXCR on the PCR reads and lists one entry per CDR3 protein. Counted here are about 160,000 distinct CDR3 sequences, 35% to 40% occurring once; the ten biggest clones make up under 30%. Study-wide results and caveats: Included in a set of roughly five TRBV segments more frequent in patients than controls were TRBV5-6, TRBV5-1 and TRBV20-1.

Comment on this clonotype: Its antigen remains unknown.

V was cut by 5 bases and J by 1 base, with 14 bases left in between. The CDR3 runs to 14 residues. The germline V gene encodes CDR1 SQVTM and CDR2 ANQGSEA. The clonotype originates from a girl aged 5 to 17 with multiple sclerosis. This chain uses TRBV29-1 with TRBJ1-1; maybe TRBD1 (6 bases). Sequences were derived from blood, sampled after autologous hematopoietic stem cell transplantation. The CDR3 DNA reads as TGCAGCGTTCACGTGGGGGCGGGGAACACTGAAGCTTTCTTT. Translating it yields CSVHVGAGNTEAFF. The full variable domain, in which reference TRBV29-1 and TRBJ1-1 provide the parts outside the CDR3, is SAVISQKPSRDICQRGTSLTIQCQVDSQVTMMFWYRQQPGQSLTLIATANQGSEATYESGFVIDKFPISRPNLTFSTLTVSNMSPEDSSIYLCSVHVGAGNTEAFFGQGTRLTVV.